This TCR beta chain is from a study of cytomegalovirus exposure and HLA in healthy donors. Measured with immunoSEQ multiplex PCR; TCRdb has only the in-frame clones, and not every one. The sample includes about 240,000 clones, about 86% seen only once; the top ten take roughly 1.2%. This CDR3 is built from 13 residues. The V gene's germline CDR1 is SQVTM and CDR2 ANQGSEA. For this clone: The junction shows a germline mismatch at one end, possibly a read error.

The V and J genes are TRBV29-1 and TRBJ2-5; 10 bases line up with TRBD1. The source material was PBMCs. This clonotype was sampled from a woman in her 30s in good health and CMV-seropositive. CDR3 in amino acids: CSVDQGGQGREDF. The CDR3 nucleotides are TGCAGCGTTGACCAGGGGGGACAGGGGCGGGAGGACTTC.